What follows describes a single T cell receptor beta chain. Its antigen is not known. The library was made from cDNA and included unique molecular identifiers. TCRdb ran MiXCR on the PCR reads and lists one entry per CDR3 protein. The table includes 750,000 to 950,000 distinct CDR3 sequences, roughly 50% detected once. Per germline, CDR1 MNHNY and CDR2 SVGAGI (reference sequence). The CDR3 has 13 residues. V lost 5 bases and J lost 1, with 8 bases in between. This sample was included in a study of post-analysis software for immune sequencing data. The overall study: Relapsing-remitting, secondary progressive and progressive-relapsing multiple sclerosis courses were included.

Study-wide results and limits: About 5 TRBV segments were significantly more frequent in patients than in controls. TRBV5-6, TRBV5-1 and TRBV20-1 were among these segments. Among multiple sclerosis patients, normalized Chao1 diversity was significantly below that of controls. Analysis by F measure revealed that same-batch samples clustered strongly together.

The source material was blood. The V call is TRBV6-6, the J call TRBJ1-1, with unresolved D. The sequence was collected from a girl between 5 and 17 years old with multiple sclerosis. The CDR3 DNA sequence: TGTGCCAGCAGTGACGGACCGAACACTGAAGCTTTCTTT. This translates into CASSDGPNTEAFF.